This T cell receptor (beta chain) was obtained from a study of T cells in Graves' hyperthyroidism and ophthalmopathy. Overall study findings and caveats: The model anticipated ophthalmopathy a median about six months pre-onset.

V dropped 6 bases and J dropped 1 base, with 13 bases sitting between them. The CDR3 covers 15 residues. Germline V gene sequence: CDR1 MNHNS, CDR2 SASEGT. Hyperthyroidism was newly diagnosed in patients aged 18 to 65 (duration under 2 months). Roughly 10 ml of fresh peripheral blood supplied the PBMCs. Of note for this clonotype: Its antigen is unknown.

Amplified TCR beta CDR3 regions came from RNA transcripts. Carried out on the TCR CDR3, a first-round RT-PCR used the HTBI primer set. Via MiXCR, TCRdb re-called the multiplex PCR reads, giving one row per CDR3 protein. The sample has more than 500,000 distinct CDR3 sequences; 15% to 20% are singletons. The sample taken for sequencing was blood. This receptor was taken from a young woman with Graves' hyperthyroidism. The chain links TRBV6-1 to TRBJ2-1; D perhaps matches TRBD2 (5 bases). CDR3 DNA: TGTGCCAGCAGATTTAGAGGGTTATCCTACAATGAGCAGTTCTTC. It yields the protein CASRFRGLSYNEQFF.